The next 29 T cell receptor beta chains were all read from a single sample in a study of cytomegalovirus exposure and HLA in healthy donors. With 60 Vbeta and 13 Jbeta primers, the PCR was carried out. Profiling relied on immunoSEQ multiplex PCR, and the TCRdb table lists in-frame clones only, not all of them. The table counts about 140,000 clones; around 2.4% lies in the top ten. The sample taken for sequencing was PBMCs. These receptors were collected from a woman aged 18-29 years in good health and CMV-seronegative.

The J gene is TRBJ2-3, the V gene TRBV9, with D maybe TRBD2 (7 bases). CDR1 is SGDLS and CDR2 is YYNGEE in the germline V gene. V lost 0 bases, J lost 6 bases, and 14 bases lay in between. There are 15 residues in the CDR3. The CDR3 is CASSVVGGQGDTQYF. CDR3 DNA sequence: TGTGCCAGCAGCGTAGTGGGGGGGCAGGGGGATACGCAGTATTTT.

The genes are TRBV7-9 and TRBJ2-1; a weak D match, TRBD2 (5 bases). V was shortened by 3 bases and J by 6 bases, with 9 bases between the two germline ends. Germline V CDR1 and CDR2: SEHNR, FQNEAQ (reference sequence). The CDR3 sequence is 13 residues long. The CDR3 here is CASSFSGINEQFF. The CDR3 coding sequence is TGTGCCAGCAGCTTCAGCGGCATCAATGAGCAGTTCTTC.

The CDR3 sequence is CASGIAGGENNEQFF. CDR3 bases: TGTGCTAGTGGGATAGCGGGGGGGGAAAACAATGAGCAGTTCTTC. The chain uses TRBV12-5 and TRBJ2-1; TRBD2 matches at 11 bases. Trimming at V came to 6 bases and at J to 5 bases, leaving 6 bases not matched to a gene. The CDR3 spans 15 residues. From germline, CDR1 is LGHNT and CDR2 FRNRAP.

J is TRBJ2-5 and V is TRBV6-1, with a tentative D call TRBD1 (5 bases). Per the germline V gene, CDR1 is MNHNS and CDR2 is SASEGT. The CDR3 loop spans 13 amino acids. The germline V and J ends were trimmed by 6 bases and 7 bases, with 15 bases remaining between them. The CDR3 here is CASREQASGTQYF. The CDR3 nucleotides read TGTGCCAGCAGAGAACAGGCATCCGGGACCCAGTACTTC.

This chain links TRBV15 with TRBJ2-5; D is possibly TRBD2 (6 bases). Trimming removed 1 base from V and 2 bases from J, with 11 bases in between. Germline V lookup: CDR1 LNHNV, CDR2 YYDKDF (reference sequence). This CDR3 comprises 15 residues. CDR3 sequence: CATSRAQRVQETQYF. The DNA for the CDR3 is TGTGCCACCAGCAGAGCCCAGCGGGTACAAGAGACCCAGTACTTC.

The chain recombines TRBV5-1 with TRBJ2-5, with a possible D match to TRBD1 (5 bases). Trimming removed 3 bases at V and 5 bases at J, with 14 bases between. The germline gives CDR1 SGHRS, CDR2 YFSETQ. The CDR3 runs to 14 residues. The CDR3 DNA reads TGCGCCAGCAGCTCGGTCGACAGCCGGGAGACCCAGTACTTC. Its translation: CASSSVDSRETQYF. Full variable domain (remainder filled in from reference TRBV5-1 and TRBJ2-5): KAGVTQTPRYLIKTRGQQVTLSCSPISGHRSVSWYQQTPGQGLQFLFEYFSETQRNKGNFPGRFSGRQFSNSRSEMNVSTLELGDSALYLCASSSVDSRETQYFGPGTRLLVL.

The genes are TRBV7-3 and TRBJ2-7, with D possibly matching TRBD2 (5 bases). Trimming pared 2 bases from V and 5 bases from J, leaving 16 bases between. The germline CDR1 and CDR2 sequences are SGHTA and FQGTGA. CDR3 length equals 15 residues. DNA of the CDR3: TGTGCCAGCAGCTTACTCGGGGATCGCGGTGACGAGCAGTACTTC. This translates into CASSLLGDRGDEQYF. Drawing the rest from reference TRBV7-3 and TRBJ2-7, the complete variable domain is GAGVSQTPSNKVTEKGKYVELRCDPISGHTALYWYRQSLGQGPEFLIYFQGTGAADDSGLPNDRFFAVRPEGSVSTLKIQRTERGDSAVYLCASSLLGDRGDEQYFGPGTRLTVT.

This chain connects TRBV6-5 to TRBJ2-1, with 9 bases fitting TRBD1. The CDR3 has 12 amino acids. Germline CDR1 is MNHEY and CDR2 is SVGAGI. After removal of 8 bases from V and 5 bases from J, the junction contained 1 base not matched to a gene. The CDR3 region has the DNA TGTGCCAGCCGGGACAGGGACAATGAGCAGTTCTTC. Its translation is CASRDRDNEQFF.

The CDR3 reads CASSPRSGRSQETQYF. The CDR3 bases are TGTGCCAGCAGCCCGAGGAGCGGCAGATCCCAAGAGACCCAGTACTTC. V usage is TRBV5-4 and J usage is TRBJ2-5; maybe TRBD2 (5 bases). Germline assignment: CDR1 SGHNT and CDR2 YYREEE (reference sequence). The CDR3 covers 16 residues. Trimming shortened V by 4 bases and J by 1 base, and 17 bases separated the two germline ends. Complete variable domain (other parts from reference TRBV5-4 and TRBJ2-5): ETGVTQSPTHLIKTRGQQVTLRCSSQSGHNTVSWYQQALGQGPQFIFQYYREEENGRGNFPPRFSGLQFPNYSSELNVNALELDDSALYLCASSPRSGRSQETQYFGPGTRLLVL.

The chain employs TRBV19 and TRBJ1-1; possibly TRBD1 for D (6 bases). V lost 3 bases and J lost 8, with 22 bases in between. In germline, CDR1 is LNHDA, CDR2 SQIVND (reference sequence). The CDR3 has 16 amino acids. Here the CDR3 reads CASSILGRTANSEAFF. CDR3 nucleotide sequence: TGTGCCAGTAGTATTTTGGGAAGGACAGCCAACTCCGAAGCTTTCTTT.

The chain uses TRBV14 and TRBJ1-2, with D unresolved. V dropped 4 bases and J dropped 5 bases, with 11 bases sitting between them. The CDR3 is 13 residues long. Germline assignment: CDR1 SGHDN and CDR2 FVKESK. CDR3 amino acids: CASSPDTIYGYTF. CDR3 bases: TGTGCCAGCAGCCCCGACACGATTTATGGCTACACCTTC.

This chain connects TRBV5-1 to TRBJ2-3; 7 bases match TRBD1. Germline loops: CDR1 SGHRS, CDR2 YFSETQ. The CDR3 is 13 amino acids. The ends lost 4 bases at V and 5 bases at J; junction bases unmatched: 4. For the CDR3, the DNA is TGCGCCAGCAGCATCGGACAGGTAGATACGCAGTATTTT. This translates into CASSIGQVDTQYF. Full variable domain (rest looked up from reference TRBV5-1 and TRBJ2-3): KAGVTQTPRYLIKTRGQQVTLSCSPISGHRSVSWYQQTPGQGLQFLFEYFSETQRNKGNFPGRFSGRQFSNSRSEMNVSTLELGDSALYLCASSIGQVDTQYFGPGTRLTVL.

CDR3 coding DNA: TGCGCCAGCAGCCAACGTATCCCGGTTGACAATCAGCCCCAGCATTTT. It translates to CASSQRIPVDNQPQHF. The chain uses TRBV4-1 and TRBJ1-5; D unclear. The CDR3 is 16 residues long. V lost 2 bases and J 3 bases, leaving 14 bases between the germline ends. Germline CDR1 reads MGHRA; CDR2 reads YSYEKL.

The CDR3: CASRKLAGLGELFF. Here the CDR3 DNA reads TGTGCCAGCAGGAAACTAGCGGGGCTCGGGGAGCTGTTTTTT. The chain couples TRBV7-7 to TRBJ2-2; 10 bases align to TRBD2. The CDR3 totals 14 residues. Germline loops: CDR1 SSHAT, CDR2 FNYEAQ (reference sequence). The V and J ends lost 6 bases and 7 bases, in that order; junction bases with no gene match: 5.

V usage is TRBV15 and J usage is TRBJ2-2, with 7 nucleotides matching TRBD1. The CDR3 loop spans 17 amino acids. V was clipped by 1 base and J by 2 bases; unmatched bases: 7. Germline CDR1 is LNHNV and CDR2 is YYDKDF (reference sequence). The CDR3 nucleotides read TGTGCCACCAGCAGAGTTGGACAGGCGAATAACACCGGGGAGCTGTTTTTT. Its protein product is CATSRVGQANNTGELFF.

The chain recombines TRBV6-5 with TRBJ1-5; 8 bases are a match to TRBD1. The trim removed 9 bases at V and 7 bases at J, leaving 2 bases unmatched. CDR1 MNHEY and CDR2 SVGAGI come from the germline V gene. This CDR3 spans 11 amino acids. CDR3 in DNA: TGTGCCAGTGGACAGGGCCAGCCCCAGCATTTT. Protein: CASGQGQPQHF.

The chain links TRBV7-2 to TRBJ2-3; 12 nucleotides line up with TRBD2. The junction had 10 bases not matched to a gene; V was cut back by 4 bases and J by 2 bases. This CDR3 has 18 amino acids. The germline CDR1 and CDR2 sequences are SGHTA and FQGNSA. CDR3 sequence reads: CASSSPSGLAGPTDTQYF. In DNA, the CDR3 is TGTGCCAGCAGCTCCCCCTCTGGACTAGCGGGACCCACAGATACGCAGTATTTT. The whole variable domain, remainder taken from reference TRBV7-2 and TRBJ2-3, is GAGVSQSPSNKVTEKGKDVELRCDPISGHTALYWYRQSLGQGLEFLIYFQGNSAPDKSGLPSDRFSAERTGGSVSTLTIQRTQQEDSAVYLCASSSPSGLAGPTDTQYFGPGTRLTVL.

The V and J genes are TRBV7-2 and TRBJ2-1, with D perhaps TRBD2 (6 bases). Germline CDR1 is SGHTA and CDR2 is FQGNSA. V shed 1 base and J shed 4 bases, with 14 bases lying between them. This CDR3 spans 16 amino acids. CDR3 sequence: CASSLEFGSGYNEQFF. The CDR3 region has the DNA TGTGCCAGCAGCTTAGAGTTTGGTAGCGGATACAATGAGCAGTTCTTC.

The J gene is TRBJ1-3, the V gene TRBV4-1; 8 bases agree with TRBD1. With 0 bases clipped from V and 3 bases from J, the junction kept 1 base outside the gene matches. The CDR3 spans 15 residues. CDR1 is MGHRA, CDR2 YSYEKL, per germline. CDR3 DNA sequence: TGCGCCAGCAGCCAAGACAGGGGGCATGGAAACACCATATATTTT. It translates to CASSQDRGHGNTIYF.

This chain joins TRBV12-5 and TRBJ2-3, with D maybe TRBD2 (6 bases). Germline V CDR1 and CDR2: LGHNT, FRNRAP. The germline V and J ends were trimmed by 8 bases and 5 bases, with 23 bases remaining between them. The CDR3 extends over 16 amino acids. CDR3 coding DNA: TGTGCTAGTTGTTCTCGTAGGTCTATTAGCGGAGATACGCAGTATTTT. This codes for CASCSRRSISGDTQYF. The full variable domain, with the rest looked up from reference TRBV12-5 and TRBJ2-3, is DARVTQTPRHKVTEMGQEVTMRCQPILGHNTVFWYRQTMMQGLELLAYFRNRAPLDDSGMPKDRFSAEMPDATLATLKIQPSEPRDSAVYFCASCSRRSISGDTQYFGPGTRLTVL.

The CDR3 protein is CASSVEWRSTGELFF. The CDR3 bases are TGTGCCAGCAGCGTAGAGTGGAGGTCCACCGGGGAGCTGTTTTTT. The chain links TRBV9 to TRBJ2-2; tentative D call: TRBD2 (5 bases). This CDR3 is 15 amino acids long. V was pared by 0 bases and J by 4 bases, with 10 bases between. Germline V gene data show CDR1 as SGDLS and CDR2 as YYNGEE.

As regards this clone: A junction end diverges from the germline sequence, so it may reflect a read error. The V gene is TRBV5-4, the J gene TRBJ1-2; D is possibly TRBD1 (6 bases). CDR3 length equals 12 residues. Per the germline V gene, CDR1 is SGHNT and CDR2 is YYREEE (reference sequence). The CDR3 DNA sequence: TGTGCCAACAGCCAACAGGGTGGAGGCTACACCTTC. Protein: CANSQQGGGYTF.

The rearrangement uses TRBV21-1 and TRBJ2-7; TRBD2 was called by the table and not checked on the DNA. TRBV21-1 is a documented pseudogene. The CDR3 runs 16 residues. The CDR3 region is CASSKAGAGGSYEQYF. Here the CDR3 DNA reads TGTGCCAGCAGCAAAGCTGGGGCGGGAGGGTCCTACGAGCAGTACTTC.

The chain couples TRBV4-2 to TRBJ1-5; the D gene is possibly TRBD1 (6 bases). CDR1 and CDR2 (germline): LGHNA, YNFKEQ. The CDR3 runs 13 residues. Deletions cut 4 bases from V and 3 bases from J, with 7 bases between. The CDR3 protein is CASSPGDNQPQHF. The CDR3 DNA reads as TGTGCCAGCAGCCCAGGGGACAATCAGCCCCAGCATTTT.

The rearrangement links TRBV7-3 to TRBJ2-2, with TRBD2 matching over 7 bases. The V segment lost 5 bases and the J segment 1 base; nucleotides outside the gene matches: 10. Germline CDR1 and CDR2: SGHTA and FQGTGA. CDR3 size: 17 residues. Here the CDR3 reads CASSPPLAEMNTGELFF. The CDR3 DNA is TGTGCCAGCAGCCCTCCCCTAGCGGAGATGAACACCGGGGAGCTGTTTTTT.

The J gene is TRBJ2-2, the V gene TRBV6-1; 7 bases map to TRBD2. Trimming at V came to 4 bases and at J to 1 base, leaving 12 bases not matched to a gene. From germline, CDR1 is MNHNS and CDR2 SASEGT. The CDR3 consists of 18 residues. The CDR3 DNA reads as TGTGCCAGCAGTGCCTCCCCTTTAAGCGGGATGAACACCGGGGAGCTGTTTTTT. Its translation: CASSASPLSGMNTGELFF.

V gene TRBV5-1 combines with J gene TRBJ2-1; D perhaps matches TRBD1 (8 bases). Trimming left V 0 bases short and J 13 bases short, with 23 bases between. Germline CDR1 SGHRS, CDR2 YFSETQ. The CDR3 loop spans 16 amino acids. CDR3 region: CASSLVQGGRRFVQFF. The CDR3 nucleotides read TGCGCCAGCAGCTTGGTACAGGGGGGGCGCCGATTCGTCCAGTTCTTC.

The chain couples TRBV6-5 to TRBJ1-4, with TRBD1 matching 7 bases. V shed 6 bases, J shed 1 base, and the junction held 2 bases outside the gene matches. The CDR3 loop spans 14 amino acids. Germline V gives CDR1 MNHEY, CDR2 SVGAGI. CDR3 nucleotide sequence: TGTGCCAGCAGCCGGGACAGAACTAATGAAAAACTGTTTTTT. Translated, it gives CASSRDRTNEKLFF.

The gene calls are TRBV11-3 and TRBJ2-3; 7 bases align to TRBD2. Germline CDR1 is SGHNT and CDR2 is YENEEA. The CDR3 extends over 18 amino acids. The ends lost 3 bases at V and 4 bases at J; junction bases unmatched: 16. CDR3 nucleotides: TGTGCCAGCAGCTTTCCGGATTCAGTCCTAGCGGTTTCAGATACGCAGTATTTT. Its translation: CASSFPDSVLAVSDTQYF.